The 30 T cell receptor beta chains below all came from one sample that was sequenced in a study of neurological immune-mediated disorders. TCRdb re-derived calls from the 5' RACE reads in MiXCR, one entry per CDR3 protein. The sample consists of about 46,000 distinct CDR3 sequences, roughly 4% of them appearing once. The sequenced sample consisted of PBMCs. All receptors derive from a woman aged 55 to 70 with multiple sclerosis.

This clonotype was counted many times. This chain joins TRBV10-3 and TRBJ1-2; the D is unclear. Germline CDR1 reads ENHRY; CDR2 reads SYGVKD. CDR3 length: 13 residues. Trimming removed 0 bases from V and 5 bases from J, with 7 bases in between. CDR3 sequence reads: CAISESPYYGYTF. The CDR3 DNA reads as TGTGCCATCAGTGAGTCCCCATATTATGGCTACACCTTC.

This clonotype occurred many times. The V and J genes are TRBV20-1 and TRBJ2-6, with TRBD1 matching 9 bases. CDR1 DFQATT and CDR2 SNEGSKA come from the germline V gene (reference sequence). The ends lost 5 bases at V and 0 bases at J; junction bases unmatched: 8. The CDR3 covers 17 residues. CDR3 residues: CSAAPGQGPSGANVLTF. CDR3 coding DNA: TGCAGTGCTGCACCGGGACAGGGTCCCTCTGGGGCCAACGTCCTGACTTTC.

Comments on this clonotype: This sequence may be a read error, since a much larger clone differs from it by one base. This CDR3 reads CASSLRQTGDTQYF. CDR3 in DNA: TGTGCCAGCAGCTTAAGGCAAACTGGGGATACGCAGTATTTT. The chain links TRBV7-2 to TRBJ2-3; D remains unclear. Trimming stripped 2 bases from V and 6 bases from J, with 12 bases between. The CDR3 is 14 amino acids. Germline CDR1 reads SGHTA; CDR2 reads FQGNSA.

Ten or more counts support this clonotype. V usage is TRBV7-6 and J usage is TRBJ2-3; TRBD1 might be the D (5 bases). This CDR3 region has 15 residues. Per germline, CDR1 SGHVS and CDR2 FNYEAQ. Trimming pared 4 bases from V and 0 bases from J, leaving 11 bases between. CDR3 DNA sequence: TGTGCCAGCAGCTCCCGGGCAGGGAGCACAGATACGCAGTATTTT. Translated, it gives CASSSRAGSTDTQYF.

This clonotype occurred many times. One end of the junction is discordant with germline, which a read error may explain. J is TRBJ2-1 and V is TRBV7-2, with D tentatively TRBD2 (7 bases). This CDR3 comprises 14 residues. Per the germline V gene, CDR1 is SGHTA and CDR2 is FQGNSA. The CDR3 region has the DNA TGTGCCAGCAGCCCGGACCCGGGGGGCAATCAGCAGTTCTTC. Translation: CASSPDPGGNQQFF.

The V and J genes are TRBV5-1 and TRBJ2-1; 7 positions agree with TRBD1. CDR3 length: 15 amino acids. The J segment lost 8 bases and the V segment lost 0 bases, leaving 8 bases of the junction unmatched. Germline CDR1 SGHRS, CDR2 YFSETQ. CDR3 loop: CASSLEGQVMDEQFF. DNA for the CDR3: TGCGCCAGCAGCTTGGAAGGACAGGTGATGGATGAGCAGTTCTTC.

This chain connects TRBV20-1 to TRBJ1-2, with 8 positions matching TRBD1. CDR1 and CDR2 from the germline V gene are DFQATT and SNEGSKA (reference sequence). Germline trimming cut 1 base from V and 8 bases from J; bases unmatched to any gene: 6. The CDR3 has 13 residues. The CDR3 nucleotides are TGCAGTGCTAGAGCAGGACAGGGAGGCGGCTACACCTTC. As protein: CSARAGQGGGYTF.

In its sample, this clonotype was seen many times. V usage is TRBV20-1 and J usage is TRBJ2-3, with D possibly being TRBD1 or TRBD2 (6 bases each). This CDR3 comprises 16 residues. Germline V gene data show CDR1 as DFQATT and CDR2 as SNEGSKA (reference sequence). Trimming shortened V by 1 base and J by 8 bases, and 22 bases separated the two germline ends. Here the CDR3 DNA reads TGCAGTGCTAGAGCTACGCCCGGGGGCCTGGGAGGTACGCAGTATTTT. It encodes CSARATPGGLGGTQYF.

This clonotype rates as medium-sized (0.01 to 0.1%). V usage is TRBV20-1 and J usage is TRBJ2-5; 12 bases match TRBD2. J lost 2 bases, V lost 5 bases, and 6 bases had no gene match. The germline V gene encodes CDR1 DFQATT and CDR2 SNEGSKA (reference sequence). The CDR3 runs to 15 residues. In DNA form, the CDR3 reads TGCAGTGCTTTGACTAGCGGGGGAAATCAAGAGACCCAGTACTTC. Translation: CSALTSGGNQETQYF.

This clonotype was seen more than once but under ten times. This chain connects TRBV25-1 to TRBJ2-3; maybe TRBD1 (5 bases). There are 12 residues in the CDR3. Trimming took off 10 bases at V and 5 bases at J, with 13 bases between the two ends. The germline gives CDR1 MGHDK, CDR2 SYGVNS. In nucleotides, the CDR3 is TGTGCCAACAGAAACCAGGGAGATACGCAGTATTTT. This gives the protein CANRNQGDTQYF.

This clonotype turned up a few times. The J gene is TRBJ2-7, the V gene TRBV6-1, with a weak D call TRBD2 (7 bases). The CDR3 is 14 amino acids. Germline values: CDR1 MNHNS, CDR2 SASEGT. V gave up 7 bases and J gave up 4 bases, with 17 bases separating them. The CDR3 reads CASIRTGGRYEQYV. The CDR3 DNA follows: TGTGCCAGCATCAGAACGGGGGGCAGGTACGAGCAGTACGTC.

The chain links TRBV29-1 to TRBJ2-7, with 9 bases lining up with TRBD1. This CDR3 region has 13 residues. The germline V gene has CDR1 SQVTM and CDR2 ANQGSEA. V lost 6 bases, J lost 0 bases, and 3 bases stayed unmatched. The CDR3 region is CSVTGGFSYEQYF. The DNA of the CDR3 is TGCAGCGTGACAGGGGGTTTCTCCTACGAGCAGTACTTC.

This clonotype was picked up many times. The rearrangement uses TRBV6-2 or TRBV6-3 and TRBJ1-5, with no clear D. Germline CDR1 reads MNHEY; CDR2 reads SVGEGT. The CDR3 has 15 residues. The V gene lost 0 bases and the J gene lost 4 bases, with 10 bases spanning the gap. CDR3 protein: CASSYSRAGNQPQHF. The CDR3 DNA sequence: TGTGCCAGCAGTTACTCCCGGGCGGGGAATCAGCCCCAGCATTTT.

This clonotype was recorded only once. The chain is built from TRBV6-1 and TRBJ2-7; 10 nucleotides align to TRBD2. Germline values: CDR1 MNHNS, CDR2 SASEGT. The CDR3 is 13 residues long. J gave up 3 bases and V 7 bases, and 3 bases lay outside the gene matches. Here the CDR3 DNA reads TGTGCCAGCAACCTAGCGGGGGACTACGAGCAGTACTTC. Protein product: CASNLAGDYEQYF.

V usage is TRBV20-1 and J usage is TRBJ2-7; tentative D call: TRBD2 (6 bases). CDR1 DFQATT and CDR2 SNEGSKA come from the germline V gene (reference sequence). This CDR3 comprises 12 residues. Trimming left V 0 bases short and J 8 bases short, with 11 bases between. This CDR3 is CSAREKTSKQYF. CDR3 DNA: TGCAGTGCTAGAGAAAAGACTAGTAAGCAGTACTTC.

This clonotype has at least ten counts. The gene calls are TRBV20-1 and TRBJ2-3; 14 nucleotides line up with TRBD2. V shed 0 bases and J 3 bases; nucleotides not matched to a gene: 2. The CDR3 is 16 amino acids. Germline CDR1 reads DFQATT; CDR2 reads SNEGSKA (reference sequence). The CDR3 reads CSARDRLAGGTDTQYF. CDR3 sequence (DNA): TGCAGTGCTAGAGACCGACTAGCGGGAGGGACAGATACGCAGTATTTT.

V usage is TRBV27 and J usage is TRBJ2-4, with 8 bases matching TRBD1. Germline-derived CDR1 and CDR2 are MNHEY and SMNVEV (reference sequence). V shed 5 bases, J shed 6 bases, and the junction held 3 bases outside the gene matches. This CDR3 is 13 amino acids long. The CDR3 is CASSPDRGNIQYF. The CDR3 bases are TGTGCCAGCAGTCCTGACAGGGGAAACATTCAGTACTTC.

This clonotype was observed at least ten times. The V gene is TRBV20-1, the J gene TRBJ1-2; D is unresolved. The V end was cut by 0 bases, the J end by 2 bases, with 7 bases between. Germline CDR1 and CDR2: DFQATT and SNEGSKA (reference sequence). The CDR3 has 13 amino acids. The CDR3 is CSARDGRNYGYTF. For the CDR3, the DNA is TGCAGTGCTAGAGATGGGCGGAACTATGGCTACACCTTC.

The J gene is TRBJ2-1, the V gene TRBV20-1, with D possibly TRBD1 on 7 matching bases. The CDR3 contains 15 residues. V dropped 3 bases and J dropped 4 bases, with 16 bases sitting between them. Germline CDR1 reads DFQATT; CDR2 reads SNEGSKA (reference sequence). CDR3 sequence reads: CSAREGAAKYNEQFF. The CDR3 coding sequence is TGCAGTGCTAGGGAGGGGGCGGCTAAATACAATGAGCAGTTCTTC.

This clonotype was observed a few times. A read error may account for a junction end that differs from germline. CDR3 amino acids: CASSLDLGDDSPLNF. The CDR3 region has the DNA TGCGCCAGCAGCTTGGACTTAGGGGATGATTCACCCCTCAACTTT. The chain combines TRBV5-1 with TRBJ1-6; possible D gene TRBD1, 5 bases. The CDR3 sequence is 15 residues long. CDR1 and CDR2 (germline): SGHRS, YFSETQ.

The sample holds many counts of this clonotype. This rearrangement joins TRBV3-1 to TRBJ1-1; D remains unclear. The CDR3 totals 13 residues. With 0 bases removed from V and 5 bases from J, the gap between germline ends came to 7 bases. Germline V lookup: CDR1 LGHDT, CDR2 YNNKEL (reference sequence). CDR3 bases: TGTGCCAGCAGCCAAGAACGTCGAACTGAAGCTTTCTTT. This codes for CASSQERRTEAFF. Together with reference TRBV3-1 and TRBJ1-1, the CDR3 gives the full variable domain: DTAVSQTPKYLVTQMGNDKSIKCEQNLGHDTMYWYKQDSKKFLKIMFSYNNKELIINETVPNRFSPKSPDKAHLNLHINSLELGDSAVYFCASSQERRTEAFFGQGTRLTVV.

This clonotype was recorded a few times. The chain uses TRBV2 and TRBJ2-2; 8 positions match TRBD2. The CDR3 extends over 14 amino acids. The V and J ends lost 8 bases and 6 bases, in that order; junction bases with no gene match: 8. Germline loops: CDR1 SNHLY, CDR2 FYNNEI. CDR3 amino acids: CASRAFGGAGELFF. The CDR3 DNA sequence: TGTGCCAGCCGGGCGTTCGGGGGGGCCGGGGAGCTGTTTTTT.

This chain connects TRBV20-1 to TRBJ2-2; tentatively, D is TRBD1 (6 bases). The germline CDR1 and CDR2 sequences are DFQATT and SNEGSKA (reference sequence). The ends were cut back, 3 bases at V and 7 bases at J, with 15 bases in the middle. This CDR3 spans 14 amino acids. Here the CDR3 reads CSASDSTGIGELFF. The CDR3 nucleotides read TGCAGTGCTAGTGATTCGACAGGCATCGGGGAGCTGTTTTTT.

DNA for the CDR3: TGTGCCAGCAGATTGCGGGGGGGCCGAGAGACCCAGTACTTC. Amino acids: CASRLRGGRETQYF. The rearrangement links TRBV7-2 to TRBJ2-5, with 9 bases that match TRBD2. V shed 6 bases and J 4 bases; nucleotides not matched to a gene: 6. Per the germline V gene, CDR1 is SGHTA and CDR2 is FQGNSA. CDR3 length: 14 residues.

This clonotype was recorded many times. The rearrangement uses TRBV4-3 and TRBJ2-3, with 8 bases fitting TRBD2. Germline-derived CDR1 and CDR2 are LGHNA and YSLEER. The junction had 8 bases not matched to a gene; V was cut back by 0 bases and J by 3 bases. The CDR3 has 17 residues. The CDR3 region has the DNA TGCGCCAGCAGCCAAGATGTGACGGGAGGGGGAACAGATACGCAGTATTTT. It translates to CASSQDVTGGGTDTQYF.

The table lists this clonotype with many counts. V and J are TRBV21-1 and TRBJ2-5; TRBD1, the D gene given by the table, was not confirmed from the DNA. TRBV21-1 is listed as a pseudogene. The CDR3 is 17 amino acids. The CDR3, as DNA: TGTGCCAGCAGCAAAGCTAAGCGGGACAGGCTAGGGGAGACCCAGTACTTC. Amino acid sequence: CASSKAKRDRLGETQYF.

There are a few counts of this clonotype. V usage is TRBV7-8 and J usage is TRBJ1-1; 7 nucleotides line up with TRBD1. Germline CDR1 SGHVS, CDR2 FQNEAQ. This CDR3 region has 15 residues. After removal of 1 base from V and 6 bases from J, the junction contained 8 bases not matched to a gene. The CDR3 DNA follows: TGTGCCAGCAGCTTAGATCCAGGGGGGAGGTCTGAAGCTTTCTTT. As protein: CASSLDPGGRSEAFF.

This clonotype showed up just a few times. This rearrangement joins TRBV5-1 to TRBJ1-2; a weak D match, TRBD1 (6 bases). The V gene's germline CDR1 is SGHRS and CDR2 YFSETQ. The CDR3 covers 15 residues. The V gene lost 0 bases and the J gene lost 4 bases, with 13 bases spanning the gap. The chain's CDR3 is CASSLDGGALYGYTF. The CDR3 DNA reads TGCGCCAGCAGCTTGGATGGGGGCGCCCTCTATGGCTACACCTTC.

This clonotype was seen many times. J is TRBJ2-7 and V is TRBV7-2, with 8 positions matching TRBD1. CDR1 and CDR2 from the germline V gene are SGHTA and FQGNSA. V lost 2 bases and J lost 4; bases outside the gene matches: 4. This CDR3 contains 14 residues. In DNA form, the CDR3 reads TGTGCCAGCAGCTTACCAGGGGGCTCGTACGAGCAGTACTTC. Translating gives CASSLPGGSYEQYF.

This clonotype was found many times. V usage is TRBV20-1 and J usage is TRBJ2-3, with TRBD1 identical over 7 bases. CDR3 length: 13 amino acids. The J segment lost 1 base and the V segment lost 8 bases, leaving 6 bases of the junction unmatched. The germline CDR1 and CDR2 sequences are DFQATT and SNEGSKA (reference sequence). CDR3 loop: CSNRGAGTDTQYF. CDR3 nucleotide sequence: TGCAGTAACAGGGGAGCGGGCACAGATACGCAGTATTTT.